Below, 23 T cell receptor beta chains from the same sample are listed, as sequenced in a study of T-cell reconstitution after alpha-beta-depleted transplantation in children. A TCRbeta library incorporating unique molecular identifiers was prepared. One entry per CDR3 protein results from TCRdb running MiXCR on the PCR reads. The sample lists hundreds of thousands of distinct CDR3 sequences; 11% were seen once. The material was peripheral blood, obtained 180 days after TCRalphabeta/CD19-depleted stem cell transplant. The receptors were gathered from a male patient aged 2-9 years who had a stem cell transplant for chronic granulomatous disease, so the T cells may come from the graft donor.

In this sample, this clonotype turned up many times. The chain is built from TRBV5-1 and TRBJ2-7, with 10 bases that match TRBD1. Germline V gives CDR1 SGHRS, CDR2 YFSETQ. This CDR3 region has 16 residues. Unmatched junction bases numbered 7, after V lost 2 bases and J lost 2 bases. CDR3 region: CASSFAGTGETYEQYF. CDR3 DNA sequence: TGCGCCAGCAGCTTTGCCGGGACAGGGGAAACCTACGAGCAGTACTTC.

This clonotype has more than one count but fewer than ten. This chain uses TRBV7-3 with TRBJ2-1, with 10 bases fitting TRBD2. The length of the CDR3 is 16 residues. V lost 5 bases, J lost 7 bases, and 11 bases stayed unmatched. Per germline, CDR1 SGHTA and CDR2 FQGTGA. For the CDR3, the DNA is TGTGCCAGCAGCACCTTTAGCGGGAGGTCGGGTAATGAGCAGTTCTTC. It translates to CASSTFSGRSGNEQFF.

At least ten counts were recorded for this clonotype. V usage is TRBV12-3 or TRBV12-4 and J usage is TRBJ2-7; TRBD2 agrees at 8 bases. Trimming took 1 base from V and 3 from J; bases not matched to a gene: 2. There are 14 residues in the CDR3. CDR3 protein: CASSLGTSGYEQYF. The DNA of the CDR3 is TGTGCCAGCAGTTTAGGAACTAGCGGCTACGAGCAGTACTTC.

This clonotype was detected many times. The chain uses TRBV12-3 or TRBV12-4 and TRBJ2-1, with 8 bases lining up with TRBD1. V trimming: 6 bases; J trimming: 9 bases; junction bases outside the gene matches: 10. The CDR3 contains 14 residues. CDR3 residues: CASSEQGVMLEQFF. CDR3 bases: TGTGCCAGCAGCGAACAGGGGGTTATGCTTGAGCAGTTCTTC.

This clonotype was seen at least ten times. The chain couples TRBV7-8 to TRBJ2-7; D perhaps matches TRBD2 (6 bases). V was pared by 1 base and J by 2 bases, with 9 bases between. This CDR3 region has 14 residues. Germline V lookup: CDR1 SGHVS, CDR2 FQNEAQ. The CDR3: CASSLGLATYEQYF. The CDR3 DNA reads as TGTGCCAGCAGCTTAGGTCTAGCGACCTACGAGCAGTACTTC.

This clonotype came up many times. This chain joins TRBV6-1 and TRBJ1-6; 10 nucleotides align to TRBD1. V shed 6 bases and J 0 bases; nucleotides not matched to a gene: 8. The CDR3 length is 18 residues. Germline values: CDR1 MNHNS, CDR2 SASEGT. Written as DNA, the CDR3 is TGTGCCAGCAGGAGGTGGACAGGGGGAGCCTCCTATAATTCACCCCTCCACTTT. Residues: CASRRWTGGASYNSPLHF.

This clonotype came up many times. The chain has TRBV7-2 and TRBJ2-7, with 7 bases matching TRBD2. J was trimmed by 2 bases and V by 5 bases; bases with no gene match: 12. Germline CDR1 is SGHTA and CDR2 is FQGNSA. CDR3 length equals 16 residues. The CDR3 DNA follows: TGTGCCAGCAGCAGTCTAGCCGGGAGGCCGGCCTACGAGCAGTACTTC. Protein sequence: CASSSLAGRPAYEQYF.

This clonotype was counted a few times. The chain has TRBV18 and TRBJ2-7, with 10 bases aligning to TRBD1. There are 14 residues in the CDR3. Germline loops: CDR1 KGHSH, CDR2 LQKENI. The J segment lost 8 bases and the V segment lost 9 bases, leaving 13 bases of the junction unmatched. CDR3 coding DNA: TGTGCCAGTAGTTCCGGGACAGGGGTTACGCAGCAGTACTTC. This sequence encodes CASSSGTGVTQQYF.

This clonotype occurred many times. This sequence joins TRBV20-1 and TRBJ1-5, with D possibly being TRBD1 (6 bases). Per germline, CDR1 DFQATT and CDR2 SNEGSKA (reference sequence). The CDR3 extends over 12 amino acids. V was clipped by 2 bases and J by 6 bases, with 8 bases between them. The CDR3 reads CSARPGAQPQHF. Written as DNA, the CDR3 is TGCAGTGCTAGACCGGGGGCTCAGCCCCAGCATTTT.

This clonotype has a count of ten or more. This chain connects TRBV18 to TRBJ2-7; 8 bases agree with TRBD2. Losses at the gene ends were 6 bases for V and 6 bases for J; bases not matched to a gene: 10. Germline CDR1 KGHSH, CDR2 LQKENI. The CDR3 spans 14 residues. The DNA of the CDR3 is TGTGCCAGCTCTCCTACTAGCGGCGGCGCCGAGCAGTACTTC. Translation gives CASSPTSGGAEQYF.

V gene TRBV19 combines with J gene TRBJ2-5; no clear D. The CDR3 has 12 amino acids. CDR1 is LNHDA and CDR2 is SQIVND in the germline V gene (reference sequence). Trimming removed 6 bases at V and 4 bases at J, with 9 bases between. CDR3 sequence: CASSTVSETQYF. The DNA of the CDR3 is TGTGCCAGTAGCACCGTATCAGAGACCCAGTACTTC. The variable domain in full, completed from reference TRBV19 and TRBJ2-5, reads DGGITQSPKYLFRKEGQNVTLSCEQNLNHDAMYWYRQDPGQGLRLIYYSQIVNDFQKGDIAEGYSVSREKKESFPLTVTSAQKNPTAFYLCASSTVSETQYFGPGTRLLVL.

This clonotype was seen many times. The rearrangement links TRBV5-1 to TRBJ2-1; 9 positions agree with TRBD2. CDR1 is SGHRS and CDR2 is YFSETQ in the germline V gene. J lost 4 bases, V lost 5 bases, and 10 bases had no gene match. The CDR3 totals 16 residues. The CDR3 loop reads CASRPGSGSNYNEQFF. In nucleotides, the CDR3 is TGCGCCAGCAGGCCGGGTAGCGGGAGTAATTACAATGAGCAGTTCTTC.

At least ten counts were recorded for this clonotype. This rearrangement joins TRBV12-3 or TRBV12-4 to TRBJ2-3; D is possibly TRBD1 (7 bases). V shed 7 bases and J shed 4 bases, with 27 bases lying between them. This CDR3 contains 18 residues. CDR3 nucleotide sequence: TGTGCCAGCAAGCCGGGACAGAGCGTCTCCGGGGGTCCAGATACGCAGTATTTT. Translating it yields CASKPGQSVSGGPDTQYF.

This clonotype was picked up many times. The CDR3 here is CASSQLPGQGANTGELFF. CDR3 in DNA: TGCGCCAGCAGCCAACTTCCGGGACAGGGCGCGAACACCGGGGAGCTGTTTTTT. This rearrangement joins TRBV4-1 to TRBJ2-2; 9 nucleotides align to TRBD1. The CDR3 length is 18 residues. V lost 2 bases and J lost 0; bases outside the gene matches: 7. Germline V CDR1 and CDR2: MGHRA, YSYEKL.

This clonotype was seen at least ten times. This chain links TRBV7-2 with TRBJ1-5; 8 nucleotides agree with TRBD1. The CDR3 is 17 amino acids. Germline loops: CDR1 SGHTA, CDR2 FQGNSA. V lost 2 bases, J lost 2 bases, and 8 bases stayed unmatched. The CDR3 reads CASSLWAGGTGNQPQHF. CDR3 DNA sequence: TGTGCCAGCAGCTTATGGGCAGGGGGCACGGGCAATCAGCCCCAGCATTTT.

A remark on this clonotype: One end of the junction varies from germline; a read error may be responsible. This rearrangement joins TRBV18 to TRBJ2-5; 8 bases match TRBD1. The CDR3 length is 12 residues. CDR1 is KGHSH, CDR2 LQKENI, per germline. DNA of the CDR3: TGTGCCAGCTCATCGACAGGGGCGACCCATTACTTC. The encoded protein is CASSSTGATHYF.

This clonotype has ten or more counts. This rearrangement joins TRBV20-1 to TRBJ2-7, with a tentative D call TRBD2 (6 bases). The ends were cut back, 6 bases at V and 0 bases at J, with 9 bases in the middle. The CDR3 has 12 residues. Germline values: CDR1 DFQATT, CDR2 SNEGSKA (reference sequence). DNA of the CDR3: TGCAGTGCGGAGGGGAGCTCCTACGAGCAGTACTTC. This codes for CSAEGSSYEQYF.

This clonotype occurred once. Being one base from a much bigger clone, this may be a read error. This chain links TRBV7-8 with TRBJ2-7, with 10 bases fitting TRBD2. This CDR3 contains 17 residues. CDR1 is SGHVS, CDR2 FQNEAQ, per germline. CDR3 coding DNA: TGTGCCGGCAGCTTAGCTGGGACTAGCGCCGTCTCCTACGAGCAGTACTTC. This encodes CAGSLAGTSAVSYEQYF.

Ten or more counts support this clonotype. Here the CDR3 reads CSARDSDRGNEQYF. CDR3 in DNA: TGCAGTGCTAGAGATTCGGACAGGGGTAACGAGCAGTACTTC. The chain links TRBV20-1 to TRBJ2-7; 9 bases are a match to TRBD1. The length of the CDR3 is 14 residues. J was trimmed by 5 bases and V by 0 bases; bases with no gene match: 5. From germline, CDR1 is DFQATT and CDR2 SNEGSKA (reference sequence).

The rearrangement joins TRBV18 to TRBJ2-5; a possible D gene is TRBD1 (6 bases). The CDR3 consists of 13 residues. Trimming took 6 bases from V and 4 from J, leaving 12 bases between them. Germline V CDR1 and CDR2: KGHSH, LQKENI. CDR3 sequence (DNA): TGTGCCAGCTCGGTGGACAGTAGAGAGACCCAGTACTTC. Protein product: CASSVDSRETQYF.

This clonotype came up many times. The V call is TRBV7-9, the J call TRBJ2-1, with 9 bases lining up with TRBD1. This CDR3 contains 16 residues. The J segment lost 3 bases and the V segment lost 5 bases, leaving 8 bases of the junction unmatched. Germline V lookup: CDR1 SEHNR, CDR2 FQNEAQ (reference sequence). CDR3 DNA sequence: TGTGCCAGCAGCCCGAAGCACAGGGGGCTCTACAATGAGCAGTTCTTC. It codes for CASSPKHRGLYNEQFF.

This clonotype was seen more than once but under ten times. V usage is TRBV5-5 and J usage is TRBJ1-1, with 8 bases aligning to TRBD1. The CDR3 sequence is 16 residues long. The germline V gene has CDR1 SGHKS and CDR2 YYEKEE (reference sequence). Unmatched junction bases numbered 8, after V lost 0 bases and J lost 4 bases. CDR3 in amino acids: CASSLASDRAGTEAFF. Written as DNA, the CDR3 is TGTGCCAGCAGCTTGGCCTCGGACAGGGCTGGCACTGAAGCTTTCTTT. The variable domain in full, completed from reference TRBV5-5 and TRBJ1-1, reads DAGVTQSPTHLIKTRGQQVTLRCSPISGHKSVSWYQQVLGQGPQFIFQYYEKEERGRGNFPDRFSARQFPNYSSELNVNALLLGDSALYLCASSLASDRAGTEAFFGQGTRLTVV.

Only a few counts were recorded for this clonotype. The rearrangement uses TRBV2 and TRBJ2-1, with 11 bases identical to TRBD2. This CDR3 has 16 amino acids. In germline, CDR1 is SNHLY, CDR2 FYNNEI. J lost 6 bases, V lost 3 bases, and 7 bases had no gene match. CDR3 loop: CASSDVAGGVLNEQFF. The CDR3, as DNA: TGTGCCAGCAGTGATGTAGCGGGAGGGGTACTCAATGAGCAGTTCTTC.